This TCR beta chain was documented in a study of cytomegalovirus exposure and HLA in healthy donors. Whole-study findings and limits: Specific recognition of CMV antigens was confirmed in vitro for a few chains (all CMV-associated). The authors enumerated 150 to 200 TCR beta chains as linked to cytomegalovirus.

Repertoires were generated with immunoSEQ multiplex PCR, while TCRdb's copy carries only in-frame clones and drops some. This table holds 65,000 or so clones, approximately 93% found once. The germline V gene has CDR1 MNHNS and CDR2 SASEGT. The CDR3 is made up of 14 amino acids. V shed 6 bases and J shed 3 bases, with 14 bases lying between them. A remark on this clone: No antigen is known for it.

The V gene is TRBV6-1, the J gene TRBJ2-5; a possible D gene is TRBD1 (6 bases). The sample was PBMCs. The sequence derives from a man aged 18-30 years in good health and CMV-seropositive. CDR3 DNA: TGTGCCAGCAGATCGACCGCAGGGGAAGAGACCCAGTACTTC. The encoded protein is CASRSTAGEETQYF.